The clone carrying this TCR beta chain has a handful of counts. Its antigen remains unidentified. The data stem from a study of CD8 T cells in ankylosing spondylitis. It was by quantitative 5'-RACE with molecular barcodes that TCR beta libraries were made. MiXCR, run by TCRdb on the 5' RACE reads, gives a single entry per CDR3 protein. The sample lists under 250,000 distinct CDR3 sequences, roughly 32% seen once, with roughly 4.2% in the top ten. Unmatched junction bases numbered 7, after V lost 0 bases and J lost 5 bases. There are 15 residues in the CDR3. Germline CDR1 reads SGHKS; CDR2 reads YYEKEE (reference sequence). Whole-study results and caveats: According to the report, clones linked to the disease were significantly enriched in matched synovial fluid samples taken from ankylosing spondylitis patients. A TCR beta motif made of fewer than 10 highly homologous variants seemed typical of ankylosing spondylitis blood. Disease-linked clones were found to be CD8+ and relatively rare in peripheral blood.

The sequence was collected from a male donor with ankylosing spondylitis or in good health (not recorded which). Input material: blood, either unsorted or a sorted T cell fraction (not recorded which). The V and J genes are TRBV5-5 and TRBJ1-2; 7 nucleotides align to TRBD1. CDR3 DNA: TGTGCCAGCAGCTTGGGGTTGGGGACAGCATATGGCTACACCTTC. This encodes CASSLGLGTAYGYTF.